One and the same sample provided the 31 T cell receptor beta chains below, sequenced in a study of blood T cell repertoires in COVID-19. Only in-frame clones appear in the TCRdb table, and some are missing; sequencing was by immunoSEQ multiplex PCR. This table has under 500,000 clones, roughly nine tenths appearing once. The sample taken for sequencing was PBMCs or T cells enriched from blood (not recorded which). These TCRs come from a man aged 30 to 45 who had recovered from COVID-19.

The chain combines TRBV29-1 with TRBJ2-2; 9 bases agree with TRBD2. The CDR3 loop spans 12 amino acids. Germline V lookup: CDR1 SQVTM, CDR2 ANQGSEA. V trimming: 6 bases; J trimming: 7 bases; junction bases outside the gene matches: 3. CDR3 amino acids: CSVAGGGGELFF. The CDR3 DNA is TGCAGCGTAGCGGGAGGAGGCGGGGAGCTGTTTTTT.

The chain uses TRBV19 and TRBJ1-5, with TRBD1 matching over 8 bases. V shed 6 bases and J 5 bases; nucleotides not matched to a gene: 9. This CDR3 is built from 15 residues. Germline V CDR1 and CDR2: LNHDA, SQIVND (reference sequence). The DNA of the CDR3 is TGTGCCAGTAGAGGGAAACAGGGGGGATATCAGCCCCAGCATTTT. Its translation is CASRGKQGGYQPQHF.

V is TRBV18 and J is TRBJ1-1; 7 bases match TRBD1. This CDR3 is 15 amino acids long. Germline-derived CDR1 and CDR2 are KGHSH and LQKENI. Trimming at V came to 6 bases and at J to 6 bases, leaving 13 bases not matched to a gene. The CDR3 reads CASSPYGQAQSEAFF. CDR3 sequence (DNA): TGTGCCAGCTCCCCATATGGACAGGCCCAGTCTGAAGCTTTCTTT.

The chain employs TRBV27 and TRBJ2-1; D gene unclear. V lost 4 bases and J 0 bases, leaving 10 bases between the germline ends. Germline loops: CDR1 MNHEY, CDR2 SMNVEV (reference sequence). The CDR3 totals 15 residues. In DNA, the CDR3 is TGTGCCAGCAGTTCGACTGCTAGCTCCTACAATGAGCAGTTCTTC. Its translation is CASSSTASSYNEQFF.

V and J are TRBV7-2 and TRBJ1-4; D uncertain. The V end lost 2 bases, the J end lost 8 bases, and 9 bases lay between the germline ends. Germline V CDR1 and CDR2: SGHTA, FQGNSA. This CDR3 is built from 13 residues. The CDR3 is CASSLNLEEKLFF. DNA for the CDR3: TGTGCCAGCAGCTTAAACCTGGAGGAAAAACTGTTTTTT.

The rearrangement links TRBV19 to TRBJ2-7, with TRBD1 matching over 7 bases. V dropped 5 bases and J dropped 4; count of bases not matched to a gene: 11. Germline V lookup: CDR1 LNHDA, CDR2 SQIVND (reference sequence). The CDR3 is made up of 15 amino acids. The CDR3 here is CASSPYSGGRYEQYF. DNA of the CDR3: TGTGCCAGTAGTCCGTACTCAGGGGGAAGGTACGAGCAGTACTTC.

This rearrangement joins TRBV7-8 to TRBJ2-3; TRBD1 aligns across 8 bases. Germline values: CDR1 SGHVS, CDR2 FQNEAQ. The CDR3 runs to 16 residues. J lost 0 bases, V lost 1 base, and 3 bases had no gene match. The CDR3 bases are TGTGCCAGCAGCTTAGTTGGGACAGGAAGCACAGATACGCAGTATTTT. Its translation: CASSLVGTGSTDTQYF. Supplemented by reference TRBV7-8 and TRBJ2-3, the full variable domain reads GAGVSQSPRYKVAKRGQDVALRCDPISGHVSLFWYQQALGQGPEFLTYFQNEAQLDKSGLPSDRFFAERPEGSVSTLKIQRTQQEDSAVYLCASSLVGTGSTDTQYFGPGTRLTVL.

This rearrangement joins TRBV5-1 to TRBJ2-3; TRBD2 might be the D (5 bases). V lost 3 bases and J 0 bases, leaving 8 bases between the germline ends. The CDR3 loop spans 14 amino acids. CDR1 and CDR2 (germline): SGHRS, YFSETQ. The CDR3 DNA reads as TGCGCCAGCAGCTCGGGGAAAAGCACAGATACGCAGTATTTT. It yields the protein CASSSGKSTDTQYF. The variable domain in full, completed from reference TRBV5-1 and TRBJ2-3, reads KAGVTQTPRYLIKTRGQQVTLSCSPISGHRSVSWYQQTPGQGLQFLFEYFSETQRNKGNFPGRFSGRQFSNSRSEMNVSTLELGDSALYLCASSSGKSTDTQYFGPGTRLTVL.

This chain uses TRBV7-9 with TRBJ1-2; possibly TRBD1 for D (6 bases). Trimming removed 5 bases at V and 7 bases at J, with 17 bases between. The CDR3 sequence is 14 residues long. Germline values: CDR1 SEHNR, CDR2 FQNEAQ (reference sequence). The CDR3 loop reads CASSQLSYRVGYTF. In DNA, the CDR3 is TGTGCCAGCAGCCAATTATCCTACAGGGTTGGCTACACCTTC. The entire variable domain, with the rest obtained from reference TRBV7-9 and TRBJ1-2, is as follows: DTGVSQNPRHKITKRGQNVTFRCDPISEHNRLYWYRQTLGQGPEFLTYFQNEAQLEKSRLLSDRFSAERPKGSFSTLEIQRTEQGDSAMYLCASSQLSYRVGYTFGSGTRLTVV.

This clone was seen just once. The V gene is TRBV20-1, the J gene TRBJ2-7; 11 bases map to TRBD2. V dropped 3 bases and J dropped 3; count of bases not matched to a gene: 16. Germline V lookup: CDR1 DFQATT, CDR2 SNEGSKA (reference sequence). The CDR3 spans 18 residues. CDR3 coding DNA: TGCAGTGCTAGTTGGACTAGCGGGCTGGCCCCGAGACTCTACGAGCAGTACTTC. Amino acid sequence: CSASWTSGLAPRLYEQYF.

The CDR3 DNA reads as TGTGCCAGCAGTCCCACCGGGGGTGAAGCTTTCTTT. Protein sequence: CASSPTGGEAFF. V usage is TRBV6-5 and J usage is TRBJ1-1; possibly TRBD1 for D (5 bases). Germline values: CDR1 MNHEY, CDR2 SVGAGI. Trimming cost V 5 bases and J 7 bases, with 11 bases left between them. This CDR3 spans 12 amino acids.

This rearrangement joins TRBV19 to TRBJ2-1; tentative D call: TRBD2 (6 bases). V lost 9 bases and J lost 10, with 13 bases in between. The germline V gene encodes CDR1 LNHDA and CDR2 SQIVND (reference sequence). CDR3 length: 11 amino acids. The CDR3 reads CASAGSGEQFF. The CDR3 coding sequence is TGTGCCAGCGCCGGGAGCGGCGAGCAGTTCTTC.

The chain is built from TRBV14 and TRBJ2-4; perhaps TRBD2 as D (5 bases). V was shortened by 1 base and J by 0 bases, with 13 bases between the two germline ends. The V gene's germline CDR1 is SGHDN and CDR2 FVKESK. The CDR3 length is 17 residues. The CDR3: CASSQGGLELAKNIQYF. In DNA, the CDR3 is TGTGCCAGCAGCCAAGGTGGACTTGAGCTAGCCAAAAACATTCAGTACTTC. The full variable domain, its missing parts supplied by reference TRBV14 and TRBJ2-4, is EAGVTQFPSHSVIEKGQTVTLRCDPISGHDNLYWYRRVMGKEIKFLLHFVKESKQDESGMPNNRFLAERTGGTYSTLKVQPAELEDSGVYFCASSQGGLELAKNIQYFGAGTRLSVL.

This clone appeared a single time. V and J are TRBV27 and TRBJ2-7; 11 nucleotides align to TRBD2. With 6 bases clipped from V and 1 base from J, the junction kept 5 bases outside the gene matches. This CDR3 has 15 residues. Germline loops: CDR1 MNHEY, CDR2 SMNVEV (reference sequence). Written as DNA, the CDR3 is TGTGCCAGCAGCATACGACTAGCGGGGTCCTACGAGCAGTACTTC. Translated: CASSIRLAGSYEQYF.

This rearrangement joins TRBV15 to TRBJ1-1; 9 bases align to TRBD1. The germline CDR1 and CDR2 sequences are LNHNV and YYDKDF (reference sequence). The trim removed 4 bases at V and 5 bases at J, leaving 5 bases unmatched. The CDR3 loop spans 14 amino acids. CDR3 sequence (DNA): TGTGCCACCAGCATAAACAGGGGGCAGACTGAAGCTTTCTTT. It yields the protein CATSINRGQTEAFF. The variable domain in full, completed from reference TRBV15 and TRBJ1-1, reads DAMVIQNPRYQVTQFGKPVTLSCSQTLNHNVMYWYQQKSSQAPKLLFHYYDKDFNNEADTPDNFQSRRPNTSFCFLDIRSPGLGDTAMYLCATSINRGQTEAFFGQGTRLTVV.

The chain combines TRBV5-1 with TRBJ2-1; D remains unclear. V was trimmed by 1 base and J by 0 bases, leaving 5 bases between them. Germline CDR1 reads SGHRS; CDR2 reads YFSETQ. The length of the CDR3 is 14 residues. CDR3 in amino acids: CASSLSISYNEQFF. The CDR3 DNA follows: TGCGCCAGCAGCTTGTCTATCTCCTACAATGAGCAGTTCTTC.

The chain carries TRBV29-1 and TRBJ2-2; D perhaps matches TRBD1 (6 bases). Germline CDR1 and CDR2: SQVTM and ANQGSEA. V gave up 2 bases and J gave up 5 bases, with 15 bases separating them. The CDR3 runs 15 residues. The CDR3 loop reads CSVEFRGQGTGELFF. The CDR3 coding sequence is TGCAGCGTTGAATTCCGGGGCCAGGGGACCGGGGAGCTGTTTTTT.

The CDR3, as DNA: TGCGCCAGCAGTCAGAGAGGAGGGGGCCCTACCCTCACTGGGGCCAACGTCCTGACTTTC. Translation: CASSQRGGGPTLTGANVLTF. The chain recombines TRBV10-2 with TRBJ2-6; D possibly corresponds to TRBD1 (7 bases). The CDR3 consists of 20 residues. With 5 bases removed from V and 2 bases from J, the gap between germline ends came to 25 bases. Germline CDR1 is WSHSY and CDR2 is SAAADI.

This chain links TRBV19 with TRBJ1-2; 9 bases match TRBD1. The CDR3 is 16 residues long. The J segment lost 7 bases and the V segment lost 4 bases, leaving 13 bases of the junction unmatched. Germline-derived CDR1 and CDR2 are LNHDA and SQIVND (reference sequence). CDR3 nucleotide sequence: TGTGCCAGTAGTACTTCCGGGACAGGGTTAGGAATTGGCTACACCTTC. This gives the protein CASSTSGTGLGIGYTF.

CDR3 region: CASNRYPLLRGMKNEQYF. CDR3 DNA: TGTGCCAGCAACCGATACCCCCTCCTTAGGGGGATGAAAAACGAGCAGTACTTC. The chain recombines TRBV6-8 with TRBJ2-7; possibly TRBD1 for D (6 bases). Germline-derived CDR1 and CDR2 are MNHGY and SAAAGT. The CDR3 is made up of 18 amino acids. The V end was cut by 7 bases, the J end by 5 bases, with 30 bases between.

The chain carries TRBV11-2 and TRBJ2-7; the match to TRBD2 covers 12 bases. The CDR3 totals 15 residues. CDR1 is SGHAT and CDR2 is FQNNGV in the germline V gene. J gave up 4 bases and V 4 bases, and 5 bases lay outside the gene matches. For the CDR3, the DNA is TGTGCCAGCAGCTGGCTCGGGACTAGCGGGTACGAGCAGTACTTC. It encodes CASSWLGTSGYEQYF.

This clone is a singleton in its sample. The chain uses TRBV29-1 and TRBJ2-5; D might be TRBD1 (6 bases). The CDR3 consists of 12 residues. V gave up 4 bases and J gave up 4 bases, with 10 bases separating them. The V gene's germline CDR1 is SQVTM and CDR2 ANQGSEA. Here the CDR3 DNA reads TGCAGCGTTGGGGGGCTGGGAGAGACCCAGTACTTC. This codes for CSVGGLGETQYF.

The rearrangement links TRBV5-1 to TRBJ1-1; perhaps TRBD1 as D (5 bases). CDR1 and CDR2 (germline): SGHRS, YFSETQ. V lost 1 base to trimming and J lost 7 bases, with 5 bases between them. The CDR3 contains 11 residues. The CDR3 DNA is TGCGCCAGCAGCTTGAGGGGTGAAGCTTTCTTT. Translating it yields CASSLRGEAFF.

V and J are TRBV28 and TRBJ1-5; possible D gene TRBD1, 5 bases. Germline values: CDR1 MDHEN, CDR2 SYDVKM. V was clipped by 3 bases and J by 2 bases, with 11 bases between them. CDR3 size: 15 residues. This chain's CDR3 is CASSLGRVGNQPQHF. In DNA form, the CDR3 reads TGTGCCAGCAGTTTGGGCAGGGTCGGCAATCAGCCCCAGCATTTT.

This clone was found a few times. The V and J genes are TRBV5-5 and TRBJ2-1; TRBD1 matches at 10 bases. The CDR3 covers 14 residues. After removal of 4 bases from V and 9 bases from J, the junction contained 7 bases not matched to a gene. Germline lookup yields CDR1 SGHKS and CDR2 YYEKEE (reference sequence). CDR3 sequence (DNA): TGTGCCAGCAGCATCGGGACAGGGGTTGGTGAGCAGTTCTTC. Residues: CASSIGTGVGEQFF.

This clone turned up a few times. The CDR3 here is CAISEPGEFTEAFF. CDR3 in DNA: TGTGCCATCAGTGAGCCAGGGGAATTCACTGAAGCTTTCTTT. The V call is TRBV10-3, the J call TRBJ1-1, with a tentative D call TRBD1 (6 bases). Trimming removed 2 bases from V and 4 bases from J, with 11 bases in between. The CDR3 is made up of 14 amino acids. Germline V CDR1 and CDR2: ENHRY, SYGVKD.

The chain combines TRBV24-1 with TRBJ1-5, with no clear D. Germline lookup yields CDR1 KGHDR and CDR2 SFDVKD. There are 15 residues in the CDR3. V lost 4 bases, J lost 6 bases, and 15 bases lay in between. DNA for the CDR3: TGTGCCACCAGTGACCCTCGGGATCGGGGTCAGCCCCAGCATTTT. Encoded protein: CATSDPRDRGQPQHF.

This rearrangement joins TRBV7-9 to TRBJ2-5, with D uncertain. This CDR3 has 12 amino acids. Germline-derived CDR1 and CDR2 are SEHNR and FQNEAQ (reference sequence). V was pared by 5 bases and J by 2 bases, with 6 bases between. CDR3 sequence reads: CASSRQQETQYF. In DNA, the CDR3 is TGTGCCAGCAGCAGACAACAAGAGACCCAGTACTTC.

The rearrangement joins TRBV5-3 to TRBJ1-2, with D unresolved. TRBV5-3 is annotated as an ORF whose role is uncertain. V was trimmed by 2 bases and J by 7 bases, leaving 9 bases between them. The CDR3 is 12 amino acids. The CDR3, as DNA: TGTGCCAGAAGCTTATTAGTCCGTGGCTACACCTTC. The encoded protein is CARSLLVRGYTF.

J is TRBJ2-3 and V is TRBV3-1 (or the pseudogene TRBV3-2), with D maybe TRBD2 (6 bases). Per germline, CDR1 LGHDT and CDR2 YNNKEL (reference sequence). Between the trimmed V and J ends, which lost 6 bases and 0 bases, there was a span of 10 bases. The CDR3 runs to 14 residues. CDR3 nucleotide sequence: TGTGCCAGCAGTCCGACTAGTAGCACAGATACGCAGTATTTT. Its protein product is CASSPTSSTDTQYF.

The chain combines TRBV7-3 with TRBJ2-3; tentative D call: TRBD1 (7 bases). The germline V gene has CDR1 SGHTA and CDR2 FQGTGA. The germline V and J ends were trimmed by 6 bases and 3 bases, with 16 bases remaining between them. The CDR3 is 15 residues long. CDR3 sequence reads: CASSYGGGATDTQYF. The CDR3 DNA follows: TGTGCCAGCAGTTATGGAGGGGGCGCGACAGATACGCAGTATTTT. The full variable domain, completed using reference TRBV7-3 and TRBJ2-3, is GAGVSQTPSNKVTEKGKYVELRCDPISGHTALYWYRQSLGQGPEFLIYFQGTGAADDSGLPNDRFFAVRPEGSVSTLKIQRTERGDSAVYLCASSYGGGATDTQYFGPGTRLTVL.